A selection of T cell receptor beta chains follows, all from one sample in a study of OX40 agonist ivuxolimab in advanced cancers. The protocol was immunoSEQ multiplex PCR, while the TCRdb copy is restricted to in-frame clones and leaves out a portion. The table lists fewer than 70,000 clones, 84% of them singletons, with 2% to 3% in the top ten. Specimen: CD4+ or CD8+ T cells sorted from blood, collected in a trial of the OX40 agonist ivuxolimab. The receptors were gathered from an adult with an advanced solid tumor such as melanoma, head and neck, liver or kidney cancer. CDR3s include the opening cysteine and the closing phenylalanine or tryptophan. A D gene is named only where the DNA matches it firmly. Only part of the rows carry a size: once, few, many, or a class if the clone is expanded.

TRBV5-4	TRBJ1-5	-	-	CSRGGRGNQPQHF	TGCTCACGCGGGGGGAGAGGCAATCAGCCCCAGCATTTT
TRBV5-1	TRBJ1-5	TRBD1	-	CASSPFTGGNQPQHF	TGCGCCAGCAGCCCATTCACAGGGGGCAATCAGCCCCAGCATTTT
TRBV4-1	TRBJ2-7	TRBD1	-	CASSQEGGQGAYEQYF	TGCGCCAGCAGCCAAGAAGGGGGACAGGGGGCTTACGAGCAGTACTTC
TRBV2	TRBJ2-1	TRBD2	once	CASSRLAGSSYNEQFF	TGTGCCAGCAGTAGACTAGCGGGCAGCTCCTACAATGAGCAGTTCTTC
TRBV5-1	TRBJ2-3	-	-	CASSLDGTSTDTQYF	TGCGCCAGCAGCTTGGACGGGACCAGTACAGATACGCAGTATTTT
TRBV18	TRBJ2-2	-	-	CASSPLGQGTYTGELFF	TGTGCCAGCTCACCACTCGGGCAGGGAACTTACACCGGGGAGCTGTTTTTT
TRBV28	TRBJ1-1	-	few	CASSPPGTVNTEAFF	TGTGCCAGCAGCCCCCCCGGGACGGTAAACACTGAAGCTTTCTTT
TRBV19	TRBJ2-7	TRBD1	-	CASSIGLGQVYEQYF	TGTGCCAGTAGTATAGGCCTGGGACAGGTCTACGAGCAGTACTTC
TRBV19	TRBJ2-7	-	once	CASRDTWDEQYF	TGTGCCAGTAGGGACACCTGGGACGAGCAGTACTTC
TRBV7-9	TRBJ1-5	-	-	CASSLTEAGVELQPQHF	TGTGCCAGCAGCTTAACGGAAGCTGGGGTCGAGTTGCAGCCCCAGCATTTT
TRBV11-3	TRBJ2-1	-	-	CASSAVGNEQFF	TGTGCCAGCAGCGCCGTGGGGAATGAGCAGTTCTTC
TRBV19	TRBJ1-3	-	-	CASSIRSDAGMNGNTIYF	TGTGCCAGTAGTATAAGGAGTGACGCAGGGATGAATGGAAACACCATATATTTT
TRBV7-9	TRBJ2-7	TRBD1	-	CASSEGQGFHEQYF	TGTGCCAGCAGCGAGGGACAGGGATTCCACGAGCAGTACTTC